The T cell receptor beta chain under discussion was sequenced for a study of control samples from healthy donors and cancer patients. Produced via immunoSEQ multiplex PCR; TCRdb's table is partial and in-frame only. The sample includes approximately 130,000 clones, about nine tenths of them seen just once. The CDR3 is 17 amino acids. Between the trimmed V and J ends, which lost 0 bases and 0 bases, there was a span of 10 bases. Germline CDR1 is SGHRS and CDR2 is YFSETQ. This sequence was found in a man between 40 and 49 years old in good health. The J gene is TRBJ2-6, the V gene TRBV5-1; D is unresolved. The sample comprised blood. The CDR3 protein is CASSLGSLHSGANVLTF. In nucleotides, the CDR3 is TGCGCCAGCAGCTTGGGTAGTCTCCACTCTGGGGCCAACGTCCTGACTTTC.